This section outlines one T cell receptor beta chain sequence together with its context. Its antigen is currently unknown. Per the germline V gene, CDR1 is MNHNY and CDR2 is SVGAGI (reference sequence). The CDR3 runs to 16 residues. Trimming removed 5 bases from V and 6 bases from J; junction bases left unmatched: 8. This entry comes from a study of graft-versus-host responses after intestinal transplantation. Background on the study: Uniformly, recipients were administered anti-thymocyte globulin induction with subsequent tacrolimus and steroids for two to three years. The study, taken as a whole, reports: Levels of circulating GvH clones at their peak were associated with early post-transplant HvG declines. Allograft graft-versus-host to host-versus-graft clonal ratios ran high in patients with graft-donor T cell macrochimerism. Some GvH clones appeared in ileal mucosa or blood before recipient bone marrow.

The repertoire was sequenced with immunoSEQ multiplex PCR; TCRdb's copy has only in-frame clones and lacks some. The data contain 85,000 to 90,000 clones, 90% of them singletons. This chain joins TRBV6-6 and TRBJ2-1, with 12 bases matching TRBD2. The input for sequencing was unstimulated CD4+ T cells sorted from spleen or lymph node cells, taken before intestinal transplant. This receptor was obtained from a human donor who received an intestinal transplant. CDR3 sequence reads: CASSARLAGVSNEQFF. CDR3 in DNA: TGTGCCAGCAGTGCCCGACTAGCGGGGGTATCCAATGAGCAGTTCTTC.